This T cell receptor beta chain was retrieved from a study of blood T cell repertoires in COVID-19. Study-level information: In each case, the material was cDNA or gDNA derived from T cells, B-cell-depleted T cells, or PBMCs.

Per the original methods: How many nucleated cells were present was estimated from reference gene primer amplification. The repertoire was sequenced with immunoSEQ multiplex PCR; TCRdb's copy has only in-frame clones and lacks some. The DNA gave D and trimming, while V, J and clone size come from that table. The sample yields 250,000 to 400,000 clones, about 87% seen once. CDR1 and CDR2 (germline): SGHRS, YFSETQ. The length of the CDR3 is 15 residues. V lost 0 bases, J lost 3 bases, and 13 bases lay in between. During active infection, Seattle patients enrolled and were then monitored through disease.

Sequencing used peripheral blood. The source is a woman in her twenties or thirties with COVID-19, enrolled during active disease. This chain links TRBV5-1 with TRBJ2-7; D is undetermined. CDR3 coding DNA: TGCGCCAGCAGCTTGGCCAGTGAGGTTTTCTACGAGCAGTACTTC. It specifies CASSLASEVFYEQYF. Variable domain in full (rest from reference TRBV5-1 and TRBJ2-7): KAGVTQTPRYLIKTRGQQVTLSCSPISGHRSVSWYQQTPGQGLQFLFEYFSETQRNKGNFPGRFSGRQFSNSRSEMNVSTLELGDSALYLCASSLASEVFYEQYFGPGTRLTVT.